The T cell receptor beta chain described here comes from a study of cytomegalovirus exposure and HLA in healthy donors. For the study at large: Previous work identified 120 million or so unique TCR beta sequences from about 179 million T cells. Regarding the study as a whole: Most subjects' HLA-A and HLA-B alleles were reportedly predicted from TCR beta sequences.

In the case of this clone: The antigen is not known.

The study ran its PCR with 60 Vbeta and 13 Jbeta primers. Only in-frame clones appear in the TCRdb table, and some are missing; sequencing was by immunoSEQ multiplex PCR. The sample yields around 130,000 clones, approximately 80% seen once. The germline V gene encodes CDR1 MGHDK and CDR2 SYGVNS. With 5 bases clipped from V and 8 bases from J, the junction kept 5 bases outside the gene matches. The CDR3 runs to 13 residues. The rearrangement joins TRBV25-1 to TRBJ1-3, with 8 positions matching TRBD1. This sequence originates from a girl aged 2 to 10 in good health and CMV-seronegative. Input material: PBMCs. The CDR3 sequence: CASSTGGSDTIYF. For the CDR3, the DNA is TGTGCCAGCAGTACAGGGGGGTCGGACACCATATATTTT.